This TCR beta chain was captured by sequencing in a study of T cells in pancreatic ductal adenocarcinoma. CDR1 SSHAT and CDR2 FNYEAQ come from the germline V gene (reference sequence). The CDR3 covers 8 residues. The selected patients with pancreatic ductal adenocarcinoma had surgery but no neoadjuvant therapy. TCRdb's copy holds only in-frame clones and misses some; the assay was immunoSEQ multiplex PCR. The profile covers around 100,000 clones, with 90% to 95% appearing a single time and 3.1% taken by the ten largest. The genes are TRBV7-7 and TRBJ2-3, with TRBD2 as a possible D gene (5 bases). Sequencing input: PBMCs. The receptor was isolated from a human donor with pancreatic ductal adenocarcinoma. The CDR3 nucleotides are TGTGCATCGAGGGCGCAGTATTTT. Amino acid sequence: CASRAQYF.